These 22 T cell receptor beta chains came from one sample sequenced in a study of technical replicates of blood from several donors (dated by TCRdb to 2017 to 2019). The library was produced with the immunoSEQ multiplex PCR assay. As stored in TCRdb, this immuneACCESS dataset retains in-frame rearrangements with V and J assigned. A fraction of the clones does not appear; measured against another copy, unresolved V genes explain less than half of the discrepancy, and the remainder lacks a known reason. Present in this sample are tens of thousands of clones, about 96% of which were seen just once. The top ten hold about 0.3% of the sample. The sample taken for sequencing was T cells isolated from PBMCs. The source of these receptors is a human donor in good health.

The chain employs TRBV5-6 and TRBJ2-5, with D maybe TRBD1 (6 bases). The CDR3 loop spans 13 amino acids. V was clipped by 3 bases and J by 4 bases, with 10 bases between them. In germline, CDR1 is SGHDT, CDR2 YYEEEE. Here the CDR3 DNA reads TGTGCCAGCAGCTCCCAGGGGAGAGAGACCCAGTACTTC. This gives the protein CASSSQGRETQYF.

The chain couples TRBV6-4 to TRBJ1-2; unclear D gene. The germline V gene encodes CDR1 MRHNA and CDR2 SNTAGT. The CDR3 runs to 12 residues. The V gene lost 2 bases and the J gene lost 8 bases, with 9 bases spanning the gap. CDR3 DNA sequence: TGTGCCAGCAGTGACGCCTCTGAGGGCTACACCTTC. Translating gives CASSDASEGYTF.

This clone was seen a single time. The V call is TRBV25-1, the J call TRBJ1-4, with a possible D match to TRBD1 (6 bases). This CDR3 is built from 15 residues. The ends were cut back, 7 bases at V and 6 bases at J, with 18 bases in the middle. Germline CDR1 is MGHDK and CDR2 is SYGVNS. The CDR3 here is CASNTGTSHHEKLFF. The CDR3 DNA reads TGTGCCAGCAACACAGGGACATCACACCATGAAAAACTGTTTTTT.

The chain recombines TRBV19 with TRBJ2-7, with D perhaps matching TRBD1 (6 bases). This CDR3 has 14 residues. The V and J ends lost 5 bases and 4 bases respectively, with 15 bases between them. Per germline, CDR1 LNHDA and CDR2 SQIVND (reference sequence). The CDR3 loop is CASSPLFTGYEQYF. Here the CDR3 DNA reads TGTGCCAGTAGTCCCTTATTCACAGGGTACGAGCAGTACTTC.

This chain connects TRBV5-8 to TRBJ1-4, with no clear D. The CDR3 totals 15 residues. The V gene lost 1 base and the J gene lost 4 bases, with 11 bases spanning the gap. The germline CDR1 and CDR2 sequences are SGHTS and YDEGEE. The CDR3 reads CASSLFQANNEKLFF. For the CDR3, the DNA is TGTGCCAGCAGCTTGTTTCAGGCAAATAATGAAAAACTGTTTTTT.

The chain recombines TRBV13 with TRBJ2-7, with 7 bases identical to TRBD2. CDR3 length: 16 amino acids. From germline, CDR1 is PRHDT and CDR2 FYEKMQ (reference sequence). Trimming at V came to 6 bases and at J to 6 bases, leaving 17 bases not matched to a gene. CDR3 bases: TGTGCCAGCAGACGGACTAGGCCGTCTACGGTGGTCGAGCAGTACTTC. Residues: CASRRTRPSTVVEQYF. Supplemented by reference TRBV13 and TRBJ2-7, the full variable domain reads AAGVIQSPRHLIKEKRETATLKCYPIPRHDTVYWYQQGPGQDPQFLISFYEKMQSDKGSIPDRFSAQQFSDYHSELNMSSLELGDSALYFCASRRTRPSTVVEQYFGPGTRLTVT.

V is TRBV30 and J is TRBJ2-1; possibly TRBD2 for D (5 bases). The germline CDR1 and CDR2 sequences are GTSNPN and SVGIG (reference sequence). With 2 bases removed from V and 9 bases from J, the gap between germline ends came to 8 bases. This CDR3 is 11 amino acids long. The CDR3 protein is CAWSLAGEQFF. The CDR3 DNA is TGTGCCTGGAGTCTAGCCGGTGAGCAGTTCTTC.

The rearrangement uses TRBV6-1 and TRBJ2-3; the D gene is possibly TRBD1 (5 bases). The germline V gene has CDR1 MNHNS and CDR2 SASEGT. Trimming took 3 bases from V and 4 from J, leaving 8 bases between them. The CDR3 contains 13 residues. CDR3 protein: CASSDRVPDTQYF. The DNA of the CDR3 is TGTGCCAGCAGTGACAGGGTGCCAGATACGCAGTATTTT.

This chain links TRBV19 with TRBJ2-2, with 8 positions matching TRBD1. Germline trimming cut 7 bases from V and 2 bases from J; bases unmatched to any gene: 9. The germline V gene encodes CDR1 LNHDA and CDR2 SQIVND (reference sequence). There are 16 residues in the CDR3. The CDR3 sequence is CASTTKTGVNTGELFF. The CDR3 nucleotides read TGTGCCAGTACCACAAAGACAGGGGTAAACACCGGGGAGCTGTTTTTT.

J is TRBJ2-7 and V is TRBV7-6; D possibly corresponds to TRBD2 (6 bases). CDR1 SGHVS and CDR2 FNYEAQ come from the germline V gene. V was pared by 2 bases and J by 3 bases, with 17 bases between. This CDR3 comprises 16 residues. The CDR3 bases are TGTGCCAGCAGCTTAACCTCACTAGCTCGGGACTACGAGCAGTACTTC. It codes for CASSLTSLARDYEQYF.

The chain is built from TRBV27 and TRBJ2-1, with D perhaps TRBD1 (6 bases). CDR3 length equals 15 residues. Trimming removed 7 bases from V and 4 bases from J, with 17 bases in between. Germline CDR1 reads MNHEY; CDR2 reads SMNVEV (reference sequence). The CDR3 sequence is CASTLGQGSYNEQFF. Written as DNA, the CDR3 is TGTGCCAGCACTTTGGGGCAGGGGTCTTACAATGAGCAGTTCTTC.

Written as DNA, the CDR3 is TGTGCCAGCAGCTTAGCTACAGGGGGACGGCAGCCCCAGCATTTT. It yields the protein CASSLATGGRQPQHF. This chain connects TRBV7-9 to TRBJ1-5, with 8 bases fitting TRBD1. CDR3 length: 15 amino acids. The ends lost 0 bases at V and 7 bases at J; junction bases unmatched: 5. Germline loops: CDR1 SEHNR, CDR2 FQNEAQ (reference sequence).

The chain is built from TRBV6-5 and TRBJ1-1; unclear D gene. The CDR3 is made up of 15 amino acids. Trimming stripped 8 bases from V and 1 base from J, with 17 bases between. CDR1 and CDR2 from the germline V gene are MNHEY and SVGAGI. The DNA of the CDR3 is TGTGCCAGCCTCTCAATTGGTCAGTCGAACACTGAAGCTTTCTTT. It codes for CASLSIGQSNTEAFF.

The V call is TRBV6-5, the J call TRBJ1-5; no definite D call. The CDR3 totals 13 residues. The germline gives CDR1 MNHEY, CDR2 SVGAGI. Trimming pared 6 bases from V and 0 bases from J, leaving 6 bases between. The CDR3: CASSSYSNQPQHF. The CDR3 coding sequence is TGTGCCAGCAGCTCGTATAGCAATCAGCCCCAGCATTTT.

V usage is TRBV9 and J usage is TRBJ1-2; D is unclear. Germline loops: CDR1 SGDLS, CDR2 YYNGEE. CDR3 length equals 14 residues. The ends were cut back, 3 bases at V and 4 bases at J, with 13 bases in the middle. CDR3 nucleotide sequence: TGTGCCAGCAGCGCCGACCGGGGTGGCTATGGCTACACCTTC. Amino acids: CASSADRGGYGYTF.

The rearrangement joins TRBV30 to TRBJ2-7; tentatively, D is TRBD1 (6 bases). From germline, CDR1 is GTSNPN and CDR2 SVGIG (reference sequence). The V gene lost 4 bases and the J gene lost 6 bases, with 16 bases spanning the gap. The CDR3 has 13 amino acids. CDR3 in amino acids: CAWIRGSSGEQYF. The CDR3 DNA is TGTGCCTGGATAAGGGGGAGTAGTGGCGAGCAGTACTTC.

The chain employs TRBV5-6 and TRBJ1-1; no firm D call. The CDR3 loop spans 15 amino acids. From germline, CDR1 is SGHDT and CDR2 YYEEEE. Trimming cost V 1 base and J 10 bases, with 20 bases left between them. The CDR3, as DNA: TGTGCCAGCAGCTTGTCCCAGACACTTCCTCCTGTAGCTTTCTTT. It encodes CASSLSQTLPPVAFF.

The genes are TRBV7-8 and TRBJ2-5, with 7 bases lining up with TRBD1. Germline-derived CDR1 and CDR2 are SGHVS and FQNEAQ. This CDR3 comprises 16 residues. The trim removed 4 bases at V and 0 bases at J, leaving 8 bases unmatched. CDR3 in amino acids: CASSSRDSAYQETQYF. Here the CDR3 DNA reads TGTGCCAGCAGCTCAAGGGACAGCGCGTACCAAGAGACCCAGTACTTC.

CDR3 bases: TGTGCCAGCAGCTTACAGGGCTCCTACAATGAGCAGTTCTTC. Translation: CASSLQGSYNEQFF. J is TRBJ2-1 and V is TRBV7-9; weak D call: TRBD1 (5 bases). This CDR3 has 14 amino acids. V was trimmed by 2 bases and J by 0 bases, leaving 5 bases between them. From germline, CDR1 is SEHNR and CDR2 FQNEAQ (reference sequence).

The V and J genes are TRBV6-6 and TRBJ2-3; 8 bases agree with TRBD2. Trimming removed 6 bases from V and 2 bases from J; junction bases left unmatched: 4. The CDR3 contains 14 residues. Germline lookup yields CDR1 MNHNY and CDR2 SVGAGI (reference sequence). The CDR3, as DNA: TGTGCCAGCAGACTAGCGGAGAACACAGATACGCAGTATTTT. Translated: CASRLAENTDTQYF.

This chain joins TRBV9 and TRBJ1-4, with TRBD1 matching over 10 bases. Germline values: CDR1 SGDLS, CDR2 YYNGEE. The CDR3 consists of 16 residues. J gave up 0 bases and V 3 bases, and 2 bases lay outside the gene matches. The CDR3, as DNA: TGTGCCAGCAGCGCCGGGACAGGGGCAACTAATGAAAAACTGTTTTTT. The encoded protein is CASSAGTGATNEKLFF.

The chain employs TRBV6-5 and TRBJ1-4, with no clear D. The germline V gene encodes CDR1 MNHEY and CDR2 SVGAGI. The CDR3 extends over 12 amino acids. V was clipped by 6 bases and J by 7 bases, with 9 bases between them. The CDR3 sequence is CASRGGIEKLFF. CDR3 DNA sequence: TGTGCCAGCAGAGGCGGAATTGAAAAACTGTTTTTT.